This T cell receptor (beta chain) is drawn from a study of CD4 and CD8 cells across lung adenocarcinoma regions. The CDR3 is made up of 14 amino acids. In germline, CDR1 is MGHDK, CDR2 SYGVNS. The patients had localized lung adenocarcinoma, a non-small cell subtype. MiXCR, applied by TCRdb to the PCR reads, yields one record per CDR3 protein. The table includes about 4,000 distinct CDR3 sequences, 51% detected once. Sequenced: CD4+ T cells from the margin of a lung tumor. J is TRBJ2-1 and V is TRBV25-1; TRBD1 might be the D (6 bases). TRBJ2-5 explains the end of the DNA better; the J call may be wrong. This sequence originates from a female donor with lung adenocarcinoma. The CD4 and CD8 labels of this study may be unreliable. CDR3 residues: CASSVPGAAETQYF. CDR3 coding DNA: TGTGCCAGCAGTGTACCAGGGGCCGCCGAGACCCAGTACTTC.